This passage covers 3 T cell receptor beta chains from one sample sequenced in a study of technical replicates of blood from several donors. Data came from immunoSEQ multiplex PCR; TCRdb stores just in-frame clones and leaves some out. The table includes 95,000 to 100,000 clones, under 96% detected once. Sequences were obtained from T cells isolated from PBMCs. Receptors originate from a human donor in good health.

This sequence joins TRBV2 and TRBJ1-3; no clear D gene. Looked up from germline, CDR1 is SNHLY and CDR2 is FYNNEI. The CDR3 consists of 16 residues. The V and J ends lost 4 bases and 4 bases respectively, with 17 bases between them. The CDR3 bases are TGTGCCAGCAGTGCTATAGTAGGACTTGGGGGAAACACCATATATTTT. Amino acid sequence: CASSAIVGLGGNTIYF.

The V and J genes are TRBV7-9 and TRBJ1-1; TRBD1 is a possible D gene (5 bases). The CDR3 sequence is 14 residues long. V lost 4 bases, J lost 5 bases, and 14 bases lay in between. The germline gives CDR1 SEHNR, CDR2 FQNEAQ (reference sequence). The chain's CDR3 is CASSSVGGETEAFF. The DNA for the CDR3 is TGTGCCAGCAGCTCAGTGGGGGGAGAGACTGAAGCTTTCTTT.

The chain employs TRBV9 and TRBJ2-7, with 7 nucleotides matching TRBD2. V lost 2 bases, J lost 4 bases, and 6 bases stayed unmatched. Germline lookup yields CDR1 SGDLS and CDR2 YYNGEE. The CDR3 loop spans 14 amino acids. The CDR3 here is CASSVGTSDYEQYF. CDR3 nucleotides: TGTGCCAGCAGCGTCGGCACTAGCGATTACGAGCAGTACTTC. Full variable domain (outside the CDR3, taken from reference TRBV9 and TRBJ2-7): DSGVTQTPKHLITATGQRVTLRCSPRSGDLSVYWYQQSLDQGLQFLIQYYNGEERAKGNILERFSAQQFPDLHSELNLSSLELGDSALYFCASSVGTSDYEQYFGPGTRLTVT.